A selection of T cell receptor beta chains follows, all from one sample in a study of identical twins. One entry per CDR3 protein, called by TCRdb with MiXCR from the 5' RACE reads. In the table there are around 680,000 distinct CDR3 sequences, roughly 8% of which are singletons. The same data also went into a second study, on yellow fever vaccine responses in identical twins.

Sequenced: PBMCs. These receptors came from a woman under 30 in good health. Each CDR3 is given with its conserved first and last residue. A D gene is named only where the DNA matches it firmly. Only some rows state a clone size, as once, few, many or a class for expanded clones.

>NA|TRBV5-1|NA|TRBJ2-7
TGCGCCAGCAGCCACCCAGGGTTGGCCTACGAGCAGTACTTC
CASSHPGLAYEQYF
>few|TRBV6-5|TRBD1|TRBJ1-2
TGTGCCAGCAGTTCTTCACAGGGGGCTTTTGGCTACACCTTC
CASSSSQGAFGYTF
>NA|TRBV20-1|NA|TRBJ2-7
TGCAGTGCGCCTGATCGGCTCTTCTACGAGCAGTACTTC
CSAPDRLFYEQYF
>few|TRBV3-1|NA|TRBJ1-2
TGTGCCAGCAGCCAAGAGGGAGGTCTTATTGGCTACACCTTC
CASSQEGGLIGYTF
>many|TRBV7-9|NA|TRBJ1-2
TGTGCCAGCAGCTTTGACTCCACCGTCCTCTATGGCTACACCTTC
CASSFDSTVLYGYTF
>NA|TRBV15|TRBD2|TRBJ2-2
TGTGCCACCAGCAGAGAAACTAGCGGGAGCACCGGGGAGCTGTTTTTT
CATSRETSGSTGELFF
>few|TRBV5-1|TRBD1|TRBJ2-2
TGCGCCAGCAGTAGGGACAGGGGATCAGCGGGGGAGCTGTTTTTT
CASSRDRGSAGELFF
>few|TRBV3-1|TRBD2|TRBJ2-1
TGTGCCAGCAGCCAAGATTGGGGACTAGCGGGAGCTGGTGAGCAGTTCTTC
CASSQDWGLAGAGEQFF
>NA|TRBV10-3|NA|TRBJ2-7
TGTGCCACCGGGGACCGATCCTACGAGCAGTACTTC
CATGDRSYEQYF
>few|TRBV30|NA|TRBJ2-2
TGTGCCTGGAGTGTGGCGGCTGTGAACACCGGGGAGCTGTTTTTT
CAWSVAAVNTGELFF
>NA|TRBV3-1|TRBD1|TRBJ2-5
TGTGCCAGCAGCCAAGTTCCGGACAGGGAAGAGACCCAGTACTTC
CASSQVPDREETQYF
>few|TRBV4-3|NA|TRBJ2-5
TGCGCCAGCAGCCAAGGGGGAGGAAGAGAGACCCAGTACTTC
CASSQGGGRETQYF
>NA|TRBV20-1|TRBD1|TRBJ2-1
TGCAGTGCTCAACCCGGGACAGGGCTAAATGAGCAGTTCTTC
CSAQPGTGLNEQFF
>many|TRBV12-3/TRBV12-4|NA|TRBJ2-2
TGTGCCAGCAGTTTGAGTTTATTAACCGGGGAGCTGTTTTTT
CASSLSLLTGELFF
>few|TRBV5-1|NA|TRBJ2-3
TGCGCCAGCAGCTTCGACAGCACAGATACGCAGTATTTT
CASSFDSTDTQYF
>many|TRBV20-1|NA|TRBJ1-2
TGCAGTGCTAGAGATGTCCAGGAGAGAAATGGCTACACCTTC
CSARDVQERNGYTF
>few|TRBV21-1|NA|TRBJ2-7
TGTGCCAGCAGCAAAACAGGAACTCAAGAGCAGTACTTC
CASSKTGTQEQYF
>few|TRBV5-1|TRBD2|TRBJ2-2
TGCGCCAGCAGCTTGTTGCGGGAGGCGAGCACCGGGGAGCTGTTTTTT
CASSLLREASTGELFF
>few|TRBV5-5|NA|TRBJ2-1
TGTGCCAGCAGCCTTTGGGGGGCGGCCTCCTCGAACAATGAGCAGTTCTTC
CASSLWGAASSNNEQFF
>few|TRBV20-1|TRBD1|TRBJ2-1
TGCAGTGCTGCCCAGGGGGCGGTCTACAATGAGCAGTTCTTC
CSAAQGAVYNEQFF
>NA|TRBV19|NA|TRBJ2-7
TGTGCCAGTAGTATAGATCTAGTAGGGTTCGAGCAGTATTTC
CASSIDLVGFEQYF
>many|TRBV7-9|NA|TRBJ2-7
TGTGCCAGCAGCAACCAGGGTCTGTACGAGCAGTACTTC
CASSNQGLYEQYF
>many|TRBV29-1|TRBD2|TRBJ2-1
TGCAGCGCACACCCGGGACTAGCGGGAGTAGACAATCGGAAAAGGTTCTTC
CSAHPGLAGVDNRKRFF
>few|TRBV7-9|NA|TRBJ2-7
TGTGCCAGCAGCCCGACAGGAAAATACGAGCAGTACTTC
CASSPTGKYEQYF